This note documents a single T cell receptor beta chain sequence. Survey level was the resolution at which the v3.0 immunoSEQ assay ran. TCRdb's table, derived via immunoSEQ multiplex PCR, lists solely in-frame clones and lacks some. The repertoire consists of fewer than 35,000 clones, with 65% to 90% occurring once and the leading ten covering just under 4.5%. These data come from a study of long-term antiretroviral therapy in people with HIV. Trimming at V came to 4 bases and at J to 4 bases, leaving 6 bases not matched to a gene. Looked up from germline, CDR1 is ENHRY and CDR2 is SYGVKD. The CDR3 sequence is 17 residues long. Each donor had at least one pre-ART and at least two post-ART PBMC samples.

The chain links TRBV10-3 to TRBJ2-1; TRBD2 matches 14 bases. The TCR originated in a man aged 18 to 30 with HIV. Sequencing was performed on unsorted PBMCs, taken approximately 3.3 years after starting antiretroviral therapy. CDR3 in amino acids: CAISGGTSGGGYNEQFF. CDR3 nucleotides: TGTGCCATCAGTGGTGGGACTAGCGGGGGAGGTTACAATGAGCAGTTCTTC.